This T cell receptor beta chain is drawn from a study of cytomegalovirus exposure and HLA in healthy donors. For the study at large: According to later analysis, the same platform produced the 120 or so validation and around 730 first-cohort repertoires. Study conclusions and caveats: Rarity held for most TCR sequences, but there were some public TCRs that occurred in many donors.

Sequencing was performed with immunoSEQ multiplex PCR; in TCRdb, only in-frame clones are kept and a portion is missing. The sample holds over 200,000 clones; around four fifths are singletons and the top ten take 5.5% to 7%. This clone was counted once. Its antigen remains unknown. Separate from the approximately 700-subject first cohort was the approximately 110-subject validation cohort, to which the donors belonged. Germline lookup yields CDR1 SEHNR and CDR2 FQNEAQ (reference sequence). CDR3 size: 15 residues. The V and J ends lost 5 bases and 8 bases, in that order; junction bases with no gene match: 12.

V gene TRBV7-9 combines with J gene TRBJ2-1; TRBD1 matches 7 bases. The specimen sequenced was PBMCs. This TCR came from a woman under 30 in good health and CMV-seronegative. The CDR3 is CASSHPGQKFDEQFF. DNA of the CDR3: TGTGCCAGCAGCCACCCGGGACAGAAATTCGATGAGCAGTTCTTC.